Presented here are 5 T cell receptor beta chains from one specimen sequenced in a study of shared clonotypes between healthy human individuals (dated by TCRdb to 2018 to 2021). Library prep was done by the immunoSEQ multiplex PCR assay. TCRdb obtained this table from immuneACCESS and retained in-frame rearrangements with V and J assigned. These tables miss some clones; where compared with another copy, unresolved V genes account for less than half of the shortfall, and the remainder is unexplained. In this sample the table shows about 800,000 clones, roughly 96% of which occur a single time. The top ten hold about 0.25% of the sample. For the CD8 naive samples, CD45RO-negative cells were positively selected for CCR7, yielding a CD45RA+CCR7+ population from which TemRA cells were excluded. The sequenced material came from naive CD8+ T cells sorted from blood. Sample cell subset or site, as interpreted from the label and publication: CD45RA+CCR7+. Source of these receptors: a man aged 25 to 40 in good health.

V usage is TRBV2 and J usage is TRBJ2-3; TRBD1 matches 7 bases. Germline V gene sequence: CDR1 SNHLY, CDR2 FYNNEI. The junction had 7 bases not matched to a gene; V was cut back by 8 bases and J by 2 bases. The CDR3 runs 14 residues. DNA of the CDR3: TGTGCCAGCGGGGGACAGTGGGCCACAGATACGCAGTATTTT. Its translation is CASGGQWATDTQYF.

This rearrangement joins TRBV7-6 to TRBJ2-1; 7 bases match TRBD2. The ends lost 0 bases at V and 2 bases at J; junction bases unmatched: 16. CDR1 is SGHVS and CDR2 is FNYEAQ in the germline V gene. This CDR3 has 20 residues. CDR3 region: CASSLAEWRESPGPYNEQFF. The DNA of the CDR3 is TGTGCCAGCAGCTTAGCTGAATGGCGGGAGAGTCCGGGACCCTACAATGAGCAGTTCTTC. Variable domain in full (rest from reference TRBV7-6 and TRBJ2-1): GAGVSQSPRYKVTKRGQDVALRCDPISGHVSLYWYRQALGQGPEFLTYFNYEAQQDKSGLPNDRFSAERPEGSISTLTIQRTEQRDSAMYRCASSLAEWRESPGPYNEQFFGPGTRLTVL.

The gene calls are TRBV6-1 and TRBJ2-7; D gene uncertain. Trimming removed 0 bases from V and 4 bases from J, with 10 bases in between. The CDR3 totals 14 residues. CDR1 is MNHNS, CDR2 SASEGT, per germline. In nucleotides, the CDR3 is TGTGCCAGCAGTGAAGCGTTCGGGCCTTACGAGCAGTACTTC. Residues: CASSEAFGPYEQYF.

This sequence joins TRBV29-1 and TRBJ1-1; D gene uncertain. V was shortened by 5 bases and J by 8 bases, with 9 bases between the two germline ends. The CDR3 consists of 10 residues. Germline CDR1 SQVTM, CDR2 ANQGSEA. The CDR3 loop is CSVLSSEAFF. The CDR3 region has the DNA TGCAGCGTTCTGTCCTCCGAAGCTTTCTTT.

The chain joins TRBV28 to TRBJ2-7, with D perhaps TRBD2 (6 bases). The CDR3 runs 15 residues. Germline assignment: CDR1 MDHEN and CDR2 SYDVKM. Deletions cut 6 bases from V and 2 bases from J, with 17 bases between. The DNA for the CDR3 is TGTGCCAGCAGACCTCTAGCGAGTTTCCCCTACGAGCAGTACTTC. It is translated as CASRPLASFPYEQYF.